One T cell receptor (beta chain) is described in this entry. What it binds is unknown. Germline V gene data show CDR1 as ENHRY and CDR2 as SYGVKD. V lost 6 bases to trimming and J lost 0 bases; unmatched junction nucleotides: 4. The CDR3 loop spans 15 amino acids. This entry comes from a study of identical twins. TCRdb independently ran MiXCR on the 5' RACE reads; one entry per CDR3 protein. The repertoire includes about 530,000 distinct CDR3 sequences, nearly 15% of them detected once, and more than 0.4% sits in the top ten. Findings and limits, study-wide: Weaker excess sharing between twins was seen in beta out-of-frame sequences. There was an excess of low generation probability in the out-of-frame alpha sequences that twins shared. Fewer insertions marked abundant cord blood beta clonotypes; young adult naive trended weakly, memory not at all.

These records were also assigned to another study, of yellow fever vaccine responses in identical twins. That source adds: Twins showed a vaccine T cell response that reportedly seemed partly convergent, partly personalized.

Sequences were obtained from CD4+ T cells sorted from blood. The source is a woman aged 18-29 years in good health. The chain is built from TRBV10-3 and TRBJ2-1; 8 bases are a match to TRBD1. The CDR3 DNA reads as TGTGCCATCAGCGGACAGGGCCACTCCTACAATGAGCAGTTCTTC. Translating it yields CAISGQGHSYNEQFF.